These 31 T cell receptor beta chains originate from one sample sequenced in a study of identical twins. TCRdb redid the calling of the 5' RACE reads with MiXCR, one entry per CDR3 protein. Of about 330,000 distinct CDR3 sequences in the sample, roughly an eighth were seen once. These sequences were also reported in another study, on yellow fever vaccine responses in identical twins.

Material: CD8+ T cells sorted from blood. The receptors shown here come from a woman aged 18-29 years in good health.

This clonotype was observed a few times. This chain joins TRBV21-1 and TRBJ2-4; TRBD1 was called by the table and not checked on the DNA. TRBV21-1 is a pseudogene locus. The CDR3 is 14 residues long. CDR3 sequence: CANEDPRDRSIQYF. CDR3 bases: TGTGCCAACGAAGATCCCCGGGACAGGAGCATTCAGTACTTC.

J is TRBJ2-5 and V is TRBV28; 9 nucleotides agree with TRBD1. The CDR3 runs to 16 residues. Unmatched junction bases numbered 16, after V lost 5 bases and J lost 9 bases. Germline CDR1 and CDR2: MDHEN and SYDVKM. The CDR3 loop is CASSGPLDRGPRAQYF. The CDR3 region has the DNA TGTGCCAGCAGTGGCCCCCTGGACAGGGGACCGAGGGCCCAGTACTTC.

This clonotype was counted between two and nine times. This rearrangement joins TRBV27 to TRBJ1-5; perhaps TRBD1 as D (5 bases). From germline, CDR1 is MNHEY and CDR2 SMNVEV (reference sequence). The CDR3 consists of 15 residues. The V gene lost 6 bases and the J gene lost 0 bases, with 12 bases spanning the gap. The chain's CDR3 is CASSQGAISNQPQHF. DNA of the CDR3: TGTGCCAGCAGCCAGGGAGCAATTAGCAATCAGCCCCAGCATTTT.

The chain combines TRBV7-9 with TRBJ2-5; perhaps TRBD2 as D (6 bases). The CDR3 runs to 16 residues. Germline CDR1 reads SEHNR; CDR2 reads FQNEAQ (reference sequence). V lost 3 bases and J 0 bases, leaving 14 bases between the germline ends. The CDR3 nucleotides read TGTGCCAGCAGCTTTTATAGCGGAGGGGACCAAGAGACCCAGTACTTC. Amino acid sequence: CASSFYSGGDQETQYF.

There are a few counts of this clonotype. This chain uses TRBV7-9 with TRBJ2-7, with 8 bases matching TRBD1. Germline assignment: CDR1 SEHNR and CDR2 FQNEAQ (reference sequence). This CDR3 comprises 17 residues. The junction had 12 bases not matched to a gene; V was cut back by 5 bases and J by 0 bases. The CDR3, as DNA: TGTGCCAGCAGCCAAACCAGGGGGCCAAAGCCCTCCTACGAGCAGTACGTC. Translating gives CASSQTRGPKPSYEQYV.

The chain combines TRBV12-3 or TRBV12-4 with TRBJ1-5; D remains ambiguous. This CDR3 is 14 amino acids long. V was trimmed by 3 bases and J by 3 bases, leaving 9 bases between them. The CDR3 spells CASSLTRFNQPQHF. CDR3 in DNA: TGTGCCAGCAGTTTGACACGGTTCAATCAGCCCCAGCATTTT.

This clonotype has a handful of counts. The CDR3 spells CASSGSLAGEAYNEQFF. In nucleotides, the CDR3 is TGTGCCAGCAGCGGATCACTAGCGGGGGAGGCCTACAATGAGCAGTTCTTC. This chain connects TRBV7-9 to TRBJ2-1; the match to TRBD2 covers 11 bases. CDR1 is SEHNR, CDR2 FQNEAQ, per germline (reference sequence). The CDR3 consists of 17 residues. V lost 5 bases, J lost 2 bases, and 8 bases stayed unmatched.

The table lists this clonotype with a few counts. The chain carries TRBV15 and TRBJ1-5; 8 positions agree with TRBD1. Germline lookup yields CDR1 LNHNV and CDR2 YYDKDF (reference sequence). V dropped 3 bases and J dropped 5; count of bases not matched to a gene: 6. The CDR3 covers 15 residues. CDR3 DNA sequence: TGTGCCACCAGCAGCACCGACAGGGGCTATCAGCCCCAGCATTTT. It encodes CATSSTDRGYQPQHF.

This chain joins TRBV13 and TRBJ2-7; no clear D. V lost 3 bases and J lost 6, with 9 bases in between. The CDR3 extends over 12 amino acids. Germline V CDR1 and CDR2: PRHDT, FYEKMQ (reference sequence). CDR3 sequence reads: CASSFELAEQYV. The CDR3 DNA is TGTGCCAGCAGCTTCGAGCTCGCCGAGCAGTACGTC.

V gene TRBV29-1 combines with J gene TRBJ2-2; 9 bases match TRBD1. Germline V gene lookup returns CDR1 SQVTM and CDR2 ANQGSEA. Losses at the gene ends were 3 bases for V and 0 bases for J; bases not matched to a gene: 2. This CDR3 is 15 amino acids long. The CDR3 coding sequence is TGCAGCGTTGATACAGGGGGCACGAACACCGGGGAGCTGTTTTTT. As protein: CSVDTGGTNTGELFF.

The rearrangement links TRBV5-6 to TRBJ1-1, with D uncertain. This CDR3 is 15 amino acids long. Trimming removed 3 bases from V and 4 bases from J, with 16 bases in between. Germline values: CDR1 SGHDT, CDR2 YYEEEE. CDR3 protein: CASSSDEVYGTEAFF. The CDR3 DNA reads as TGTGCCAGCAGCTCGGACGAGGTGTACGGCACTGAAGCTTTCTTT.

The V gene is TRBV4-2, the J gene TRBJ2-5; D is unclear. Deletions cut 3 bases from V and 5 bases from J, with 10 bases between. CDR1 is LGHNA and CDR2 is YNFKEQ in the germline V gene. This CDR3 spans 13 amino acids. CDR3 in amino acids: CASSQYIEETQYF. The CDR3 bases are TGTGCCAGCAGCCAGTACATAGAGGAGACCCAGTACTTC.

This clonotype was observed a few times. The CDR3 here is CASSLGLEIYEQYF. The DNA for the CDR3 is TGTGCCAGCAGCTTGGGTTTGGAAATCTACGAGCAGTACTTC. The chain links TRBV5-6 to TRBJ2-7, with D unclear. The CDR3 is 14 amino acids. The V and J ends lost 0 bases and 3 bases respectively, with 10 bases between them. CDR1 and CDR2 from the germline V gene are SGHDT and YYEEEE.

A note on this clonotype: It is likely a read error, because the conserved phenylalanine at the end of the CDR3 is missing. The chain has TRBV15 and TRBJ2-1; perhaps TRBD2 as D (5 bases). The germline V gene has CDR1 LNHNV and CDR2 YYDKDF (reference sequence). With 4 bases removed from V and 1 base from J, the gap between germline ends came to 11 bases. The length of the CDR3 is 15 residues. CDR3 sequence: CATSKSGTSYNEQFL. The CDR3, as DNA: TGTGCCACCAGCAAATCGGGAACGTCCTACAATGAGCAGTTCCTC.

The J gene is TRBJ2-7, the V gene TRBV7-8, with D unresolved. Trimming removed 2 bases from V and 7 bases from J, with 18 bases in between. The CDR3 contains 15 residues. The germline V gene has CDR1 SGHVS and CDR2 FQNEAQ. The CDR3, as DNA: TGTGCCAGCAGCTTACGACCCTTAACCATGGGAGAGCAGTACGTC. Protein product: CASSLRPLTMGEQYV.

V gene TRBV12-5 combines with J gene TRBJ2-7; 9 bases are a match to TRBD1. The junction had 10 bases not matched to a gene; V was cut back by 7 bases and J by 3 bases. Germline V CDR1 and CDR2: LGHNT, FRNRAP. The CDR3 covers 15 residues. The CDR3 coding sequence is TGTGCTAGTGAAAGATCCGGGACAGGGATCTACGAGCAGTACTTC. It translates to CASERSGTGIYEQYF.

This clonotype was counted a few times. The rearrangement joins TRBV4-1 to TRBJ2-3; 8 positions match TRBD2. The V gene's germline CDR1 is MGHRA and CDR2 YSYEKL. With V trimmed by 0 bases and J by 2 bases, 7 bases remained unmatched. This CDR3 has 17 amino acids. CDR3 sequence reads: CASSQEGSGSYTDTQYF. DNA for the CDR3: TGCGCCAGCAGCCAAGAGGGGAGCGGGAGCTACACAGATACGCAGTATTTT.

This clonotype was seen more than once but under ten times. This chain uses TRBV2 with TRBJ2-7; the D is unclear. The CDR3 extends over 16 amino acids. In germline, CDR1 is SNHLY, CDR2 FYNNEI. Deletions cut 6 bases from V and 1 base from J, with 19 bases between. The CDR3 protein is CASSLSQQKVSYEQYF. CDR3 DNA: TGTGCCAGCAGCTTGTCCCAGCAAAAAGTTTCCTACGAGCAGTACTTC.

The DNA of the CDR3 is TGTGCCAGCAGCTTAAATTCCGGGACAGGTCTCTACAATGAGCAGTTCTTC. Encoded protein: CASSLNSGTGLYNEQFF. The chain has TRBV7-3 and TRBJ2-1, with 8 bases lining up with TRBD1. Germline CDR1 and CDR2: SGHTA and FQGTGA. The CDR3 spans 17 residues. J was trimmed by 3 bases and V by 1 base; bases with no gene match: 8.

About this clonotype itself: With a much larger clone just one base away, this may be a read error. The V call is TRBV11-2, the J call TRBJ2-7; D is uncertain. Per the germline V gene, CDR1 is SGHAT and CDR2 is FQNNGV. The CDR3 sequence is 12 residues long. The CDR3 region is CASRSGSYERYV. The CDR3 DNA follows: TGTGCCAGCAGGTCTGGCTCCTACGAGCGGTACGTC.

The chain uses TRBV7-6 and TRBJ2-1, with TRBD2 identical over 8 bases. The CDR3 runs to 19 residues. The germline V gene has CDR1 SGHVS and CDR2 FNYEAQ. Trimming removed 1 base from V and 7 bases from J; junction bases left unmatched: 18. The CDR3 here is CASSLERPPGGGRFNEQFF. CDR3 nucleotides: TGTGCCAGCAGCTTAGAAAGGCCCCCCGGGGGGGGCCGTTTTAATGAGCAGTTCTTC.

There are a few counts of this clonotype. V is TRBV4-1 and J is TRBJ1-1, with D maybe TRBD1 (5 bases). The CDR3 spans 14 residues. Trimming shortened V by 0 bases and J by 4 bases, and 9 bases separated the two germline ends. Germline V gene lookup returns CDR1 MGHRA and CDR2 YSYEKL. The CDR3 sequence is CASSQDAGVTEAFF. CDR3 nucleotides: TGCGCCAGCAGCCAAGATGCGGGGGTCACTGAAGCTTTCTTT.

This clonotype was counted between two and nine times. The chain recombines TRBV4-1 with TRBJ1-4; 9 positions agree with TRBD1. This CDR3 is 15 amino acids long. CDR1 and CDR2 (germline): MGHRA, YSYEKL. V shed 0 bases and J 14 bases; nucleotides not matched to a gene: 10. CDR3 sequence (DNA): TGCGCCAGCAGCCAAGATGGGGGACAGGGTAGAGGGCTGTTTTTT. Protein: CASSQDGGQGRGLFF.

This clonotype is a singleton in its sample. The chain links TRBV2 to TRBJ2-2; D not resolved. The germline CDR1 and CDR2 sequences are SNHLY and FYNNEI. The germline V and J ends were trimmed by 0 bases and 7 bases, with 9 bases remaining between them. The CDR3 consists of 14 residues. CDR3 bases: TGTGCCAGCAGTGAAGCGCTTCTCGGCGGGGAGCTGTTTTTT. Protein sequence: CASSEALLGGELFF. Together with reference TRBV2 and TRBJ2-2, the CDR3 gives the full variable domain: EPEVTQTPSHQVTQMGQEVILRCVPISNHLYFYWYRQILGQKVEFLVSFYNNEISEKSEIFDDQFSVERPDGSNFTLKIRSTKLEDSAMYFCASSEALLGGELFFGEGSRLTVL.

Only a few counts were recorded for this clonotype. CDR3 DNA: TGTGCCAGCAGCGTAGATGGGGGACAGGGTCCTGAAGCTTTCTTT. Protein sequence: CASSVDGGQGPEAFF. The chain employs TRBV9 and TRBJ1-1; 9 bases match TRBD1. Germline CDR1 reads SGDLS; CDR2 reads YYNGEE. This CDR3 comprises 15 residues. The trim removed 0 bases at V and 6 bases at J, leaving 6 bases unmatched.

The chain links TRBV6-1 to TRBJ2-7, with 12 nucleotides matching TRBD2. The CDR3 has 15 amino acids. CDR1 MNHNS and CDR2 SASEGT come from the germline V gene. V was pared by 4 bases and J by 0 bases, with 1 base of the junction left unmatched. The CDR3 sequence is CASSVTSGSSYEQYF. Here the CDR3 DNA reads TGTGCCAGCAGTGTGACTAGCGGGAGCTCCTACGAGCAGTACTTC.

The J gene is TRBJ2-3, the V gene TRBV25-1, with 10 nucleotides matching TRBD2. V shed 3 bases, J shed 4 bases, and the junction held 7 bases outside the gene matches. The CDR3 is made up of 16 amino acids. Germline CDR1 is MGHDK and CDR2 is SYGVNS. CDR3 in DNA: TGTGCCAGCAGTGAGAGCGGGGGGGCCGGATCAGATACGCAGTATTTT. This gives the protein CASSESGGAGSDTQYF.

The V call is TRBV3-1, the J call TRBJ2-3, with TRBD2 identical over 7 bases. This CDR3 is built from 15 residues. The junction had 7 bases not matched to a gene; V was cut back by 4 bases and J by 3 bases. The germline V gene has CDR1 LGHDT and CDR2 YNNKEL (reference sequence). CDR3 residues: CASSRRASGTDTQYF. The CDR3, as DNA: TGTGCCAGCAGCCGCCGGGCTAGCGGAACAGATACGCAGTATTTT.

This clonotype was counted between two and nine times. The rearrangement joins TRBV7-8 to TRBJ2-3; possible D gene TRBD2, 6 bases. In germline, CDR1 is SGHVS, CDR2 FQNEAQ. V lost 5 bases to trimming and J lost 0 bases, with 15 bases between them. The CDR3 sequence is 16 residues long. CDR3 residues: CASSKAEGLSTDTQYF. Here the CDR3 DNA reads TGTGCCAGCAGCAAGGCGGAGGGCCTCAGCACAGATACGCAGTATTTT.

The J gene is TRBJ2-7, the V gene TRBV11-2, with TRBD1 as a possible D gene (6 bases). The CDR3 contains 13 residues. Germline CDR1 is SGHAT and CDR2 is FQNNGV. The ends were cut back, 2 bases at V and 5 bases at J, with 10 bases in the middle. The CDR3 nucleotides are TGTGCCAGCAGCTTACCTCCAGGGGACGAGCAGTACTTC. This translates into CASSLPPGDEQYF.

The chain couples TRBV6-5 to TRBJ2-1; D is ambiguous. Trimming stripped 2 bases from V and 2 bases from J, with 7 bases between. CDR1 is MNHEY, CDR2 SVGAGI, per germline. The CDR3 covers 14 residues. The CDR3 is CASSYRPPYNEQFF. The CDR3 nucleotides are TGTGCCAGCAGTTACAGGCCACCCTACAATGAGCAGTTCTTC.